The 13 T cell receptor beta chains below all came from one sample that was sequenced in a study of immune reconstitution after stem cell transplant in scleroderma (dated by TCRdb to about 2017). Receptor amplification or capture employed RT-PCR. Sequencing was carried out with an Illumina MiSeq. TCRdb trimmed public reads at Q25 via fastp, called clones via MiXCR and kept in-frame beta chains. Rows merge per CDR3 protein into single entries with the most common DNA and genes. This sample gives more than 1,500 distinct CDR3 sequences in total; around 10% of them show up just once. The top ten clonotypes cover roughly an eighth of the sample. The specimen was obtained before or after autologous hematopoietic stem cell transplantation (not recorded which). The receptors here all came from a female donor with systemic sclerosis.

This clonotype is deemed medium-sized. The chain links TRBV27 to TRBJ2-1; 10 bases agree with TRBD1. CDR1 MNHEY and CDR2 SMNVEV come from the germline V gene (reference sequence). This CDR3 contains 16 residues. Trimming took 5 bases from V and 4 from J; bases not matched to a gene: 8. CDR3 sequence reads: CASSLTGTGEYNEQFF. In DNA, the CDR3 is TGTGCCAGCAGTCTAACGGGGACAGGGGAATACAATGAGCAGTTCTTC.

By frequency in the sample, this clonotype is large. This chain joins TRBV6-5 and TRBJ1-2; the D gene is possibly TRBD1 (6 bases). CDR3 length equals 15 residues. The germline V and J ends were trimmed by 0 bases and 4 bases, with 12 bases remaining between them. Germline V gives CDR1 MNHEY, CDR2 SVGAGI. The CDR3 DNA reads as TGTGCCAGCAGTTACTCGATGGGGGGCCCCTATGGCTACACCTTC. The encoded protein is CASSYSMGGPYGYTF.

This clonotype qualifies as large. The V gene is TRBV28, the J gene TRBJ2-7, with 8 bases lining up with TRBD1. V gave up 10 bases and J gave up 0 bases; unmatched junction bases: 5. Germline lookup yields CDR1 MDHEN and CDR2 SYDVKM. This CDR3 is built from 13 residues. CDR3 region: CATTGQASYEQYF. The CDR3 nucleotides are TGTGCCACTACGGGACAGGCCTCCTACGAGCAGTACTTC.

The chain employs TRBV7-2 and TRBJ2-7; D gene uncertain. Looked up from germline, CDR1 is SGHTA and CDR2 is FQGNSA. Between the trimmed V and J ends, which lost 1 base and 2 bases, there was a span of 9 bases. This CDR3 is built from 14 residues. In DNA, the CDR3 is TGTGCCAGCAGCTTAGGGCGACAAGCCTACGAGCAGTACTTC. Translating it yields CASSLGRQAYEQYF.

This clonotype came up a few times. The gene calls are TRBV18 and TRBJ1-1; possible D gene TRBD1, 5 bases. The V gene lost 6 bases and the J gene lost 0 bases, with 11 bases spanning the gap. The germline V gene encodes CDR1 KGHSH and CDR2 LQKENI. The CDR3 extends over 14 amino acids. The CDR3 DNA follows: TGTGCCAGCTCCGGGACGGCGATGAACACTGAAGCTTTCTTT. This gives the protein CASSGTAMNTEAFF. Combining the CDR3 with reference TRBV18 and TRBJ1-1 gives the whole variable domain NAGVMQNPRHLVRRRGQEARLRCSPMKGHSHVYWYRQLPEEGLKFMVYLQKENIIDESGMPKERFSAEFPKEGPSILRIQQVVRGDSAAYFCASSGTAMNTEAFFGQGTRLTVV.

This chain connects TRBV20-1 to TRBJ1-1; 9 bases agree with TRBD1. The CDR3 contains 15 residues. Trimming cost V 1 base and J 1 base; bases outside gene matches: 4. Germline CDR1 is DFQATT and CDR2 is SNEGSKA (reference sequence). The CDR3 DNA follows: TGCAGTGCTAGAGTAACAGGGGGCCCGAACACTGAAGCTTTCTTT. It specifies CSARVTGGPNTEAFF.

By its share, this clonotype is large (0.1 to 1%). The chain is built from TRBV20-1 and TRBJ2-4, with D perhaps TRBD2 (6 bases). Germline assignment: CDR1 DFQATT and CDR2 SNEGSKA (reference sequence). This CDR3 region has 14 residues. The ends were cut back, 5 bases at V and 1 base at J, with 12 bases in the middle. CDR3 sequence reads: CSAPPRGAKNIQYF. CDR3 in DNA: TGCAGTGCTCCACCCCGGGGGGCCAAAAACATTCAGTACTTC.

This clonotype is labeled medium-sized. This chain uses TRBV5-1 with TRBJ2-5, with 8 bases identical to TRBD2. The CDR3 has 15 amino acids. V trimming: 4 bases; J trimming: 0 bases; junction bases outside the gene matches: 5. From germline, CDR1 is SGHRS and CDR2 YFSETQ. CDR3 amino acids: CASSPGGVYQETQYF. The CDR3 DNA sequence: TGCGCCAGCAGCCCGGGGGGGGTTTACCAAGAGACCCAGTACTTC. The full variable domain, completed using reference TRBV5-1 and TRBJ2-5, is KAGVTQTPRYLIKTRGQQVTLSCSPISGHRSVSWYQQTPGQGLQFLFEYFSETQRNKGNFPGRFSGRQFSNSRSEMNVSTLELGDSALYLCASSPGGVYQETQYFGPGTRLLVL.

In its sample, this clonotype is large. The CDR3 coding sequence is TGTGCCAGCAGTTTTGATCGATCACCCCTCCACTTT. Encoded protein: CASSFDRSPLHF. The chain combines TRBV28 with TRBJ1-6; D unclear. The length of the CDR3 is 12 residues. V lost 3 bases, J lost 10 bases, and 7 bases lay in between. Germline-derived CDR1 and CDR2 are MDHEN and SYDVKM.

This clonotype is large within its sample. V gene TRBV9 combines with J gene TRBJ2-1, with a tentative D call TRBD2 (7 bases). Germline assignment: CDR1 SGDLS and CDR2 YYNGEE. V was shortened by 0 bases and J by 6 bases, with 16 bases between the two germline ends. The CDR3 is 16 amino acids. Here the CDR3 reads CASSVEEGEGPNEQFF. Written as DNA, the CDR3 is TGTGCCAGCAGCGTAGAAGAGGGGGAGGGCCCCAATGAGCAGTTCTTC.

This clonotype is categorized as medium-sized. V is TRBV20-1 and J is TRBJ2-3; 14 positions agree with TRBD2. Germline assignment: CDR1 DFQATT and CDR2 SNEGSKA (reference sequence). V was pared by 5 bases and J by 3 bases, with 4 bases of the junction left unmatched. This CDR3 contains 15 residues. The CDR3 spells CSAYRTSGRTDTQYF. For the CDR3, the DNA is TGCAGTGCTTATCGGACTAGCGGGAGGACAGATACGCAGTATTTT.

This chain connects TRBV21-1 to TRBJ1-4. TRBV21-1 is listed as a pseudogene. CDR3 length: 15 residues. CDR3 sequence reads: CASSITVKSDEKLFF. For the CDR3, the DNA is TGTGCCAGCAGCATCACGGTTAAGAGCGATGAAAAACTGTTTTTT.

The rearrangement uses TRBV20-1 and TRBJ2-3, with 10 bases that match TRBD1. The CDR3 length is 16 residues. V shed 2 bases and J 2 bases; nucleotides not matched to a gene: 7. Germline CDR1 DFQATT, CDR2 SNEGSKA (reference sequence). CDR3 bases: TGCAGTGCTAGATCTTTGACAGGGGGCGTCACAGATACGCAGTATTTT. Amino acids: CSARSLTGGVTDTQYF.